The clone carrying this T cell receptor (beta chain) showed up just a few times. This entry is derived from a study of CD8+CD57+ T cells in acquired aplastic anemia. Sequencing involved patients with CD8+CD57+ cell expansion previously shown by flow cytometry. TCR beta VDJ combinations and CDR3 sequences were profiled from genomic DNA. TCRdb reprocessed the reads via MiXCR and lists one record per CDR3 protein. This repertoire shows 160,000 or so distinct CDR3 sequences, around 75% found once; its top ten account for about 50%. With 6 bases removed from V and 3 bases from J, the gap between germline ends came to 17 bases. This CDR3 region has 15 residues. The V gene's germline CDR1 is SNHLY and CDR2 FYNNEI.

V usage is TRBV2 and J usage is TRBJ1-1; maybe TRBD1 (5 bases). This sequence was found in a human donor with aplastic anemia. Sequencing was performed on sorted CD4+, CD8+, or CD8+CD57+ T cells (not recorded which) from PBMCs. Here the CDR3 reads CASRPDGGRDTEAFF. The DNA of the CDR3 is TGTGCCAGCAGGCCCGACGGGGGGAGGGACACTGAAGCTTTCTTT.